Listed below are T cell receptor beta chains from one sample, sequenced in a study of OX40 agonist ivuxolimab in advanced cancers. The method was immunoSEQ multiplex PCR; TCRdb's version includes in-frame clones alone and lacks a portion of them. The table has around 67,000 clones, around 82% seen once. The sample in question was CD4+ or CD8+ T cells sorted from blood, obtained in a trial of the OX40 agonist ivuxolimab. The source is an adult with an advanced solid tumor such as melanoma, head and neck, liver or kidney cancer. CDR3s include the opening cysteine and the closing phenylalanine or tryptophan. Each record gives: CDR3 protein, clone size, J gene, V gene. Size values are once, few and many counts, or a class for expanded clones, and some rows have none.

CDR3: CASSPVFSETYEQYF
size: once
J: TRBJ2-7
V: TRBV6-5

CDR3: CASRPRELTEAFF
size: few
J: TRBJ1-1
V: TRBV28

CDR3: CAWRQQGLYGYTF
size: NA
J: TRBJ1-2
V: TRBV30

CDR3: CASSPRTGTGELFF
size: NA
J: TRBJ2-2
V: TRBV7-3

CDR3: CASSFWYEETQYF
size: once
J: TRBJ2-5
V: TRBV5-6

CDR3: CSARDREKLFF
size: NA
J: TRBJ1-4
V: TRBV20-1

CDR3: CASSLTSYNEQFF
size: NA
J: TRBJ2-1
V: TRBV11-3

CDR3: CAWSKWGQGFNQPQHF
size: NA
J: TRBJ1-5
V: TRBV30

CDR3: CASSTHSNTEAFF
size: NA
J: TRBJ1-1
V: TRBV9

CDR3: CASNPGGSSYNSPLHF
size: NA
J: TRBJ1-6
V: TRBV2

CDR3: CASYGQGSFQPQHF
size: NA
J: TRBJ1-5
V: TRBV2

CDR3: CASRLRASGYTDTQYF
size: few
J: TRBJ2-3
V: TRBV27

CDR3: CASSLISSSPEAFF
size: NA
J: TRBJ1-1
V: TRBV13

CDR3: CASSNPAGTGINEQYF
size: NA
J: TRBJ2-7
V: TRBV19

CDR3: CASSQEFTDGTDTQYF
size: NA
J: TRBJ2-3
V: TRBV23-1

CDR3: CASSIGENSYNEQFF
size: medium-sized
J: TRBJ2-1
V: TRBV19

CDR3: CAWSVPGRVLYGYTF
size: NA
J: TRBJ1-2
V: TRBV30

CDR3: CASSFGRTNTGELFF
size: NA
J: TRBJ2-2
V: TRBV7-2

CDR3: CASSRGILGEKLFF
size: NA
J: TRBJ1-4
V: TRBV6-1

CDR3: CAWSIEDRAQETQYF
size: NA
J: TRBJ2-5
V: TRBV30

CDR3: CASSQELGQIYEQYF
size: NA
J: TRBJ2-7
V: TRBV4-1

CDR3: CASSLEGRGWDEQYF
size: NA
J: NA
V: TRBV7-9

CDR3: CASSREQGRQNSPLHF
size: NA
J: TRBJ1-6
V: TRBV4-1

CDR3: CASSDFPRDLSTDTQYF
size: NA
J: TRBJ2-3
V: TRBV6-4

CDR3: CASSSGSGRDYNEQFF
size: NA
J: TRBJ2-1
V: TRBV11-1

CDR3: CASSVQAPYEQYF
size: NA
J: NA
V: TRBV2

CDR3: CASSEQGIDGYTF
size: NA
J: TRBJ1-2
V: TRBV7-2

CDR3: CASSLGGAGGDTQYF
size: NA
J: TRBJ2-3
V: TRBV7-3

CDR3: CASSYNVNPAGNTIYF
size: NA
J: TRBJ1-3
V: TRBV6-6

CDR3: CASSFNRRTDTQYF
size: NA
J: TRBJ2-3
V: TRBV5-6

CDR3: CASSARDSLTAFF
size: NA
J: TRBJ1-1
V: TRBV7-9

CDR3: CASRDDKYGYTF
size: NA
J: TRBJ1-2
V: TRBV2

CDR3: CATSRVPQTSAPPGNEQFF
size: NA
J: TRBJ2-1
V: TRBV15

CDR3: CASRRTSKYFDEQFF
size: NA
J: TRBJ2-1
V: TRBV6-1

CDR3: CASSVATGRTEAFF
size: NA
J: TRBJ1-1
V: TRBV5-6

CDR3: CASSLLTGSDGKLFF
size: once
J: TRBJ1-4
V: TRBV7-9

CDR3: CAWSVGQSNYGYTF
size: NA
J: TRBJ1-2
V: TRBV30

CDR3: CASSPPSQKGREQFF
size: NA
J: TRBJ2-1
V: TRBV18

CDR3: CASSLVKRETDTQYF
size: once
J: TRBJ2-3
V: TRBV7-9

CDR3: CASNLRGQTNEKLFF
size: NA
J: TRBJ1-4
V: TRBV9

CDR3: CASSFRDTSYEQYF
size: few
J: TRBJ2-7
V: TRBV7-8

CDR3: CASSLEVASGSEQFF
size: once
J: TRBJ2-1
V: TRBV7-2

CDR3: CASSVEKGGYGYTF
size: NA
J: TRBJ1-2
V: TRBV9

CDR3: CASRMTGINQPQHF
size: NA
J: TRBJ1-5
V: TRBV6-5

CDR3: CASSITPVKNTEAFF
size: NA
J: TRBJ1-1
V: TRBV19

CDR3: CATTQQGGYQPQHF
size: NA
J: TRBJ1-5
V: TRBV19

CDR3: CASRATPPGAGSYTF
size: NA
J: TRBJ1-2
V: TRBV6-6

CDR3: CASSSLYNSPLHF
size: NA
J: TRBJ1-6
V: TRBV7-8

CDR3: CASSVRGRAGELFF
size: NA
J: TRBJ2-2
V: TRBV19

CDR3: CASIKGEGYYEQYF
size: few
J: TRBJ2-7
V: TRBV7-9

CDR3: CASSRGVETQYF
size: NA
J: TRBJ2-5
V: TRBV11-3

CDR3: CSVEEPTGTGGGYEQYF
size: NA
J: NA
V: TRBV29-1

CDR3: CASSFYRGRGYTF
size: NA
J: TRBJ1-2
V: TRBV7-3

CDR3: CASSLEGGESYEQYF
size: NA
J: TRBJ2-7
V: TRBV7-2

CDR3: CASSLGQGRETQYF
size: NA
J: TRBJ2-5
V: TRBV5-1

CDR3: CASMGQSSYNEQFF
size: NA
J: TRBJ2-1
V: TRBV6-5

CDR3: CASSPRGVPYGYTF
size: once
J: TRBJ1-2
V: TRBV5-8

CDR3: CASSRQENTEAFF
size: few
J: TRBJ1-1
V: TRBV28